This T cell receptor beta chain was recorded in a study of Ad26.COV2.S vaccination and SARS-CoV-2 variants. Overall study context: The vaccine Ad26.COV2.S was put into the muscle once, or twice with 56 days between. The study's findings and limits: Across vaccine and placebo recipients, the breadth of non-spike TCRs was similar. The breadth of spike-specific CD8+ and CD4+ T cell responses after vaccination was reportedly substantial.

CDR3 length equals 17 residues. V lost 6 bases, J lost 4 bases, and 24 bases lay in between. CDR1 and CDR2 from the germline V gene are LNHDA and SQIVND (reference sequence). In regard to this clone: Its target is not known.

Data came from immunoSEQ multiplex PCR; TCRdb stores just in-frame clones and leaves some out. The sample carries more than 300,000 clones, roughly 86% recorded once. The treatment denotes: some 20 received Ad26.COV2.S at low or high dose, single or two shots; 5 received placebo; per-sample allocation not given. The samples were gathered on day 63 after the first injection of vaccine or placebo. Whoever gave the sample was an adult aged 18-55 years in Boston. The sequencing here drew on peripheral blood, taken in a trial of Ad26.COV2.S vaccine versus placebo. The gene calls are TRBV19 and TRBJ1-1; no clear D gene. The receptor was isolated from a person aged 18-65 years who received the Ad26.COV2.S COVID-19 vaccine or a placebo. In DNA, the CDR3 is TGTGCCAGTAGATCCCCACTATACCAGTCTGTTCTCACTGAAGCTTTCTTT. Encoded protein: CASRSPLYQSVLTEAFF.